A selection of T cell receptor beta chains follows, all from one sample in a study of T cells in Graves' hyperthyroidism and ophthalmopathy. Each CDR3 protein gets one entry after TCRdb re-called the multiplex PCR reads with MiXCR. The table records about 480,000 distinct CDR3 sequences, roughly 24% of them present only once. The sequencing sample was made of blood. These receptors all come from a young woman with Graves' ophthalmopathy. Both conserved end residues are part of each CDR3. A D gene is named only where the DNA matches it firmly. The size of a clone is reported for some rows only, either as once, few or many, or as a class for expanded clones.

clone size: NA
D gene: TRBD2
V gene: TRBV20-1
J gene: TRBJ2-7
CDR3 protein: CSARDYLAGVYEQYF
CDR3 DNA: TGCAGTGCTAGAGATTACCTAGCGGGAGTCTACGAGCAGTACTTC

clone size: many
D gene: NA
V gene: TRBV19
J gene: TRBJ2-7
CDR3 protein: CASSIRSGYGQYF
CDR3 DNA: TGTGCCAGTAGTATCCGTTCGGGCTACGGGCAGTATTTC

clone size: NA
D gene: NA
V gene: TRBV3-1
J gene: TRBJ2-2
CDR3 protein: CASRAGQLNTGELFF
CDR3 DNA: TGTGCCAGCAGAGCGGGACAGTTGAACACCGGGGAGCTGTTTTTT

clone size: NA
D gene: NA
V gene: TRBV12-3/TRBV12-4
J gene: TRBJ1-2
CDR3 protein: CASSFRGFGYTF
CDR3 DNA: TGTGCCAGCAGTTTTCGAGGGTTTGGCTACACCTTC

clone size: few
D gene: NA
V gene: TRBV20-1
J gene: TRBJ2-7
CDR3 protein: CSAARQVLSYEQYF
CDR3 DNA: TGCAGTGCTGCAAGACAGGTGCTTTCCTACGAGCAGTACTTC

clone size: many
D gene: NA
V gene: TRBV20-1
J gene: TRBJ1-5
CDR3 protein: CSASPQGGQVNQPQHF
CDR3 DNA: TGCAGTGCTAGCCCCCAAGGCGGGCAGGTCAATCAGCCCCAGCATTTT

clone size: many
D gene: NA
V gene: TRBV7-2
J gene: TRBJ2-5
CDR3 protein: CASSSGFQETQYF
CDR3 DNA: TGTGCCAGCAGCTCCGGGTTTCAAGAGACCCAGTACTTC

clone size: many
D gene: NA
V gene: TRBV3-1
J gene: TRBJ1-1
CDR3 protein: CASSQLDWGDTEAFF
CDR3 DNA: TGTGCCAGCAGCCAATTAGACTGGGGGGACACTGAAGCTTTCTTT

clone size: many
D gene: NA
V gene: TRBV5-6
J gene: TRBJ1-1
CDR3 protein: CASSFLRQRHEAFF
CDR3 DNA: TGTGCCAGCAGCTTCTTACGACAGAGACATGAAGCTTTCTTT

clone size: NA
D gene: TRBD2
V gene: TRBV6-1
J gene: TRBJ2-7
CDR3 protein: CASSAGTSWEQYF
CDR3 DNA: TGTGCCAGCAGTGCCGGGACTAGCTGGGAGCAGTACTTC

clone size: many
D gene: NA
V gene: TRBV6-5
J gene: TRBJ1-1
CDR3 protein: CASSYGVVGPNTEAFF
CDR3 DNA: TGTGCCAGCAGTTACGGCGTGGTAGGACCGAACACTGAAGCTTTCTTT

clone size: NA
D gene: NA
V gene: TRBV6-1
J gene: TRBJ1-2
CDR3 protein: CASSEASSYGYTF
CDR3 DNA: TGTGCCAGCAGTGAAGCTAGTTCCTATGGCTACACCTTC

clone size: many
D gene: TRBD1
V gene: TRBV7-2
J gene: TRBJ1-2
CDR3 protein: CASSVETGDYGYTF
CDR3 DNA: TGTGCCAGCAGCGTCGAAACAGGGGACTATGGCTACACCTTC

clone size: few
D gene: TRBD1
V gene: TRBV3-1
J gene: TRBJ1-1
CDR3 protein: CASILTGVNTEAFF
CDR3 DNA: TGTGCCAGCATCCTGACAGGGGTGAACACTGAAGCTTTCTTT

clone size: NA
D gene: NA
V gene: TRBV7-2
J gene: TRBJ2-7
CDR3 protein: CASSLGGGKGYEQYF
CDR3 DNA: TGTGCCAGCAGCTTAGGAGGCGGGAAAGGTTACGAGCAGTACTTC

clone size: many
D gene: TRBD1
V gene: TRBV6-1
J gene: TRBJ2-7
CDR3 protein: CASSRDRDRTYEQYF
CDR3 DNA: TGTGCCAGCAGCCGAGACCGGGACAGGACCTACGAGCAGTACTTC

clone size: few
D gene: TRBD1
V gene: TRBV11-2
J gene: TRBJ2-7
CDR3 protein: CASSPRDRVVEQYF
CDR3 DNA: TGTGCCAGCAGCCCCCGGGACAGGGTGGTCGAGCAGTACTTC

clone size: NA
D gene: NA
V gene: TRBV12-3/TRBV12-4
J gene: TRBJ1-1
CDR3 protein: CASSLGTILNTEAFF
CDR3 DNA: TGTGCCAGCAGTTTGGGGACAATCTTGAACACTGAAGCTTTCTTT

clone size: NA
D gene: NA
V gene: TRBV12-3/TRBV12-4
J gene: TRBJ1-1
CDR3 protein: CASSYRGGSLTEAFF
CDR3 DNA: TGTGCCAGCAGTTACCGCGGGGGATCGTTGACTGAAGCTTTCTTT

clone size: many
D gene: NA
V gene: TRBV18
J gene: TRBJ1-1
CDR3 protein: CASSGGRTEAFF
CDR3 DNA: TGTGCCAGCTCAGGGGGAAGGACTGAAGCTTTCTTT

clone size: many
D gene: NA
V gene: TRBV12-3/TRBV12-4
J gene: TRBJ1-1
CDR3 protein: CASSPSRLGFRETEAFF
CDR3 DNA: TGTGCCAGCAGTCCGAGCCGTTTAGGGTTCAGGGAAACTGAAGCTTTCTTT

clone size: many
D gene: NA
V gene: TRBV2
J gene: TRBJ1-5
CDR3 protein: CASSLSSGTHQPQHF
CDR3 DNA: TGTGCCAGCAGTTTGTCCTCCGGGACACATCAGCCCCAGCATTTT

clone size: many
D gene: TRBD1
V gene: TRBV12-3/TRBV12-4
J gene: TRBJ1-3
CDR3 protein: CASSFPRGGNTIYF
CDR3 DNA: TGTGCCAGCAGTTTTCCCAGGGGGGGAAACACCATATATTTT

clone size: many
D gene: NA
V gene: TRBV15
J gene: TRBJ1-1
CDR3 protein: CATSRDGAHQGGAFF
CDR3 DNA: TGTGCCACCAGCAGAGATGGGGCACATCAAGGTGGGGCTTTCTTT

clone size: few
D gene: NA
V gene: TRBV12-3/TRBV12-4
J gene: TRBJ2-2
CDR3 protein: CASSLGRESGFTGELFF
CDR3 DNA: TGTGCCAGCAGTTTAGGAAGGGAGTCAGGATTCACCGGGGAGCTGTTTTTT

clone size: NA
D gene: NA
V gene: TRBV30
J gene: TRBJ2-7
CDR3 protein: CAWSAIAPRYEQYF
CDR3 DNA: TGTGCCTGGAGTGCAATAGCGCCGCGTTACGAGCAGTACTTC

clone size: NA
D gene: NA
V gene: TRBV11-2
J gene: TRBJ1-1
CDR3 protein: CASSLATGTEAFF
CDR3 DNA: TGTGCCAGCAGCTTAGCGACCGGGACTGAAGCTTTCTTT

clone size: many
D gene: TRBD1
V gene: TRBV2
J gene: TRBJ1-2
CDR3 protein: CASKRGTGEGGYTF
CDR3 DNA: TGTGCCAGCAAAAGGGGGACAGGGGAAGGAGGCTACACCTTC

clone size: many
D gene: NA
V gene: TRBV15
J gene: TRBJ1-1
CDR3 protein: CATSKPVPVNTEAFF
CDR3 DNA: TGTGCCACCAGCAAACCAGTGCCGGTGAACACTGAAGCTTTCTTT

clone size: many
D gene: NA
V gene: TRBV6-1
J gene: TRBJ2-7
CDR3 protein: CASSPWDTYYEQYF
CDR3 DNA: TGTGCCAGCAGTCCCTGGGACACCTACTACGAGCAGTACTTC

clone size: many
D gene: NA
V gene: TRBV7-9
J gene: TRBJ2-5
CDR3 protein: CASSHGQPQETQYF
CDR3 DNA: TGTGCCAGCAGCCATGGACAGCCCCAAGAGACCCAGTACTTC

clone size: NA
D gene: NA
V gene: TRBV5-1
J gene: TRBJ1-2
CDR3 protein: CASSLEGDSNYGYTF
CDR3 DNA: TGCGCCAGCAGCTTGGAGGGGGACTCTAACTATGGCTACACCTTC

clone size: many
D gene: NA
V gene: TRBV10-3
J gene: TRBJ1-1
CDR3 protein: CAISERQGSAEAFF
CDR3 DNA: TGTGCCATCAGTGAGCGTCAGGGGAGCGCTGAAGCTTTCTTT

clone size: NA
D gene: TRBD2
V gene: TRBV7-2
J gene: TRBJ2-5
CDR3 protein: CASSFQREETQYF
CDR3 DNA: TGTGCCAGCAGCTTTCAGCGGGAGGAGACCCAGTACTTC

clone size: many
D gene: NA
V gene: TRBV6-2/TRBV6-3
J gene: TRBJ1-1
CDR3 protein: CASSYSTVDHTF
CDR3 DNA: TGTGCCAGCAGTTACTCGACCGTCGACCATACATTT

clone size: NA
D gene: NA
V gene: TRBV29-1
J gene: TRBJ1-2
CDR3 protein: CSVDKSGKGYTF
CDR3 DNA: TGCAGCGTTGATAAATCAGGGAAAGGCTACACCTTC

clone size: NA
D gene: TRBD1
V gene: TRBV2
J gene: TRBJ1-2
CDR3 protein: CASSEGTGNNYGYTF
CDR3 DNA: TGTGCCAGCAGTGAGGGGACAGGAAACAACTATGGCTACACCTTC

clone size: many
D gene: TRBD1
V gene: TRBV6-4
J gene: TRBJ1-5
CDR3 protein: CASSHSGQGFSNQPQHF
CDR3 DNA: TGTGCCAGCAGTCACTCCGGACAGGGCTTTAGCAATCAGCCCCAGCATTTT

clone size: many
D gene: NA
V gene: TRBV19
J gene: TRBJ2-5
CDR3 protein: CASYDAELGDQETQYF
CDR3 DNA: TGTGCCAGCTACGATGCTGAGTTAGGAGACCAAGAGACCCAGTACTTC

clone size: many
D gene: NA
V gene: TRBV10-3
J gene: TRBJ2-7
CDR3 protein: CAISELYEQYF
CDR3 DNA: TGTGCCATCAGTGAGCTCTACGAGCAGTACTTC

clone size: few
D gene: TRBD2
V gene: TRBV10-3
J gene: TRBJ2-7
CDR3 protein: CAISGWGGNEQYF
CDR3 DNA: TGTGCCATCAGTGGATGGGGAGGGAACGAGCAGTACTTC

clone size: many
D gene: TRBD1
V gene: TRBV7-9
J gene: TRBJ2-7
CDR3 protein: CASSRLPGQVSYEQYF
CDR3 DNA: TGTGCCAGCAGCCGCCTCCCGGGACAGGTCTCCTACGAGCAGTACTTC

clone size: NA
D gene: NA
V gene: TRBV12-3/TRBV12-4
J gene: TRBJ1-1
CDR3 protein: CASSLDYRTEAFF
CDR3 DNA: TGTGCCAGCAGTTTAGATTACCGCACTGAAGCTTTCTTT

clone size: many
D gene: NA
V gene: TRBV3-1
J gene: TRBJ1-1
CDR3 protein: CASSQEGAAGPAFF
CDR3 DNA: TGTGCCAGCAGCCAAGAGGGGGCGGCTGGGCCGGCTTTCTTT

clone size: NA
D gene: NA
V gene: TRBV15
J gene: TRBJ2-7
CDR3 protein: CATSRERANYEQYF
CDR3 DNA: TGTGCCACCAGCAGAGAGAGGGCAAACTACGAGCAGTACTTC

clone size: NA
D gene: NA
V gene: TRBV7-9
J gene: TRBJ2-7
CDR3 protein: CASSLVGTTYEQYF
CDR3 DNA: TGTGCCAGCAGCTTAGTGGGCACCACCTACGAGCAGTACTTC

clone size: NA
D gene: NA
V gene: TRBV12-3/TRBV12-4
J gene: TRBJ2-7
CDR3 protein: CASARDFVASSYEQYF
CDR3 DNA: TGTGCCAGCGCCCGAGACTTTGTTGCCAGCTCCTACGAGCAGTACTTC

clone size: many
D gene: TRBD2
V gene: TRBV12-3/TRBV12-4
J gene: TRBJ2-2
CDR3 protein: CASSQTGGINTGELFF
CDR3 DNA: TGTGCCAGCAGTCAAACGGGGGGGATCAACACCGGGGAGCTGTTTTTT

clone size: few
D gene: NA
V gene: TRBV20-1
J gene: TRBJ2-5
CDR3 protein: CSAVPSGQSPVTQYF
CDR3 DNA: TGCAGTGCCGTGCCTTCAGGACAGTCCCCAGTGACCCAGTACTTC

clone size: many
D gene: NA
V gene: TRBV29-1
J gene: TRBJ1-1
CDR3 protein: CSVGGWETEAFF
CDR3 DNA: TGCAGCGTTGGGGGCTGGGAGACTGAAGCTTTCTTT